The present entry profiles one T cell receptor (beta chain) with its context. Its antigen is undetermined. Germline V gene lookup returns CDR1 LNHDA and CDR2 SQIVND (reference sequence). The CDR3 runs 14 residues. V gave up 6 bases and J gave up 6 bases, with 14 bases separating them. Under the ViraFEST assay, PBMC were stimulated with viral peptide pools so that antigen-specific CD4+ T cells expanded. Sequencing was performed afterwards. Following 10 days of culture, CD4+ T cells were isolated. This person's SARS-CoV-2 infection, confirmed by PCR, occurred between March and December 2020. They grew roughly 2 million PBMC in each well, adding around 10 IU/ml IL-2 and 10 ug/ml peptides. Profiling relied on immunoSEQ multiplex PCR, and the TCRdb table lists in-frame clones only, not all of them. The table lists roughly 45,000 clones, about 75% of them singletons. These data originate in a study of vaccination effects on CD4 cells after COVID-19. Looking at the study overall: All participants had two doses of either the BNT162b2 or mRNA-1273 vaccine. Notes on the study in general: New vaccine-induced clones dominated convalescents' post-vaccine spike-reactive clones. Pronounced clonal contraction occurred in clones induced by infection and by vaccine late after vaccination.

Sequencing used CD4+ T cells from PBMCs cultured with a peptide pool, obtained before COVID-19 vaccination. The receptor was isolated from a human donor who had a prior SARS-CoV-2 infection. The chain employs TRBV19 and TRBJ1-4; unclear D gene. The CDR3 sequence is CASSVLGLDEKLFF. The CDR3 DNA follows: TGTGCCAGTAGCGTCCTGGGTTTGGATGAAAAACTGTTTTTT.